This entry concerns a single TCR beta chain. Its antigen is undetermined. The sample belongs to a study of blood T cells in healthy people across ages. Looking at the study overall: With template switching, about one barcoded beta molecule was captured per two T cells.

CDR3 length: 13 residues. Between the trimmed V and J ends, which lost 6 bases and 14 bases, there was a span of 20 bases. Germline lookup yields CDR1 ENHRY and CDR2 SYGVKD. The study's findings and limits: Fewer expanded clones and more diversity marked long-lived versus aged donors. Donor CMV status, an unknown factor, possibly confounded changes in expanded clonotypes.

The authors ran a second PCR of about 6 to 11 cycles using a sample-barcoded 5' primer and a J-beta primer mix. Each cDNA was tagged by a template-switch adaptor containing 12 random nucleotides. TCRdb re-derived calls from the 5' RACE reads in MiXCR, one entry per CDR3 protein. The table shows fewer than 2,000,000 distinct CDR3 sequences, with around 35% occurring only once. The receptor's source is a woman in her twenties or thirties in good health. Sequencing was performed on blood. This chain connects TRBV10-3 to TRBJ2-4, with D unresolved. Here the CDR3 DNA reads TGTGCCATCAGAACCAGTATCGGAGAGACCAAGTACTTC. Translated, it gives CAIRTSIGETKYF.